Listed below are T cell receptor beta chains from one sample, sequenced in a study of regulatory dendritic cells for organ transplantation. Profiling relied on immunoSEQ multiplex PCR, and the TCRdb table lists in-frame clones only, not all of them. Counted here are some 12,000 clones, roughly two thirds occurring once; the ten biggest clones make up around 18%. Sequenced sample: memory CD8+ T cells from blood. These receptors were collected from a human donor in good health. Each CDR3 is given with its conserved first and last residue. Each record gives: CDR3 protein, CDR3 DNA, V gene, D gene, clone size, J gene. D genes are given only for firm matches. The listing skips clone size in some rows; elsewhere it reads once, few, many or a size class.

CDR3aa: CASSSVGRALADTQYF
CDR3nt: TGTGCCAGCAGCTCGGTCGGGAGGGCCTTGGCAGATACGCAGTATTTT
v_gene: TRBV11-2
d_gene: TRBD2
abundance: NA
j_gene: TRBJ2-3

CDR3aa: CASSSRDDFREGYTF
CDR3nt: TGTGCCAGCAGCTCGAGAGATGATTTTAGGGAAGGCTACACCTTC
v_gene: TRBV5-4
d_gene: NA
abundance: NA
j_gene: TRBJ1-2

CDR3aa: CASSRTGWSSYGYTF
CDR3nt: TGTGCCAGTAGTCGGACAGGGTGGTCGAGCTATGGCTACACCTTC
v_gene: TRBV19
d_gene: TRBD1
abundance: few
j_gene: TRBJ1-2

CDR3aa: CASSLAPIWQGYSNQPQHF
CDR3nt: TGTGCCAGCAGCTTAGCGCCGATTTGGCAGGGGTATAGCAATCAGCCCCAGCATTTT
v_gene: TRBV7-6
d_gene: NA
abundance: NA
j_gene: TRBJ1-5

CDR3aa: CASSVGAMGTEAFF
CDR3nt: TGTGCCAGCAGCGTTGGGGCGATGGGCACTGAAGCTTTCTTT
v_gene: TRBV9
d_gene: NA
abundance: NA
j_gene: TRBJ1-1

CDR3aa: CASSQGNSGNTIYF
CDR3nt: TGCGCCAGCAGCCAAGGGAATAGTGGAAACACCATATATTTT
v_gene: TRBV4-3
d_gene: NA
abundance: few
j_gene: TRBJ1-3

CDR3aa: CASSLGPSYTF
CDR3nt: TGTGCCAGCAGCTTAGGTCCGAGCTACACCTTC
v_gene: TRBV7-9
d_gene: NA
abundance: NA
j_gene: TRBJ1-2

CDR3aa: CASSQAHRDRTYEQYF
CDR3nt: TGCGCCAGCAGCCAAGCCCACCGGGACAGGACGTACGAGCAGTACTTC
v_gene: TRBV4-1
d_gene: TRBD1
abundance: NA
j_gene: TRBJ2-7

CDR3aa: CASTTSGTSDFYNEQFF
CDR3nt: TGCGCCAGCACGACTAGCGGGACTTCGGACTTCTACAATGAGCAGTTCTTC
v_gene: TRBV5-1
d_gene: TRBD2
abundance: medium-sized
j_gene: TRBJ2-1

CDR3aa: CASSQEERSRDTGELFF
CDR3nt: TGCGCCAGCAGCCAAGAGGAGCGAAGCAGGGACACCGGGGAGCTGTTTTTT
v_gene: TRBV4-1
d_gene: NA
abundance: NA
j_gene: TRBJ2-2

CDR3aa: CASSAGLERGGYEQFF
CDR3nt: TGTGCCAGCAGTGCCGGACTAGAACGAGGGGGGTATGAGCAGTTCTTC
v_gene: TRBV28
d_gene: NA
abundance: NA
j_gene: TRBJ2-1

CDR3aa: CASSGDILNTGELFF
CDR3nt: TGCGCCAGCAGCGGCGACATACTGAACACCGGGGAGCTGTTTTTT
v_gene: TRBV5-1
d_gene: NA
abundance: NA
j_gene: TRBJ2-2

CDR3aa: CASSAFDVRRAKNIQYF
CDR3nt: TGCGCCAGCAGTGCCTTCGACGTACGCCGGGCCAAAAACATTCAGTACTTC
v_gene: TRBV10-2
d_gene: NA
abundance: NA
j_gene: TRBJ2-4

CDR3aa: CASNLIGANYGYTF
CDR3nt: TGTGCCAGCAACCTCATTGGAGCTAACTATGGCTACACCTTC
v_gene: TRBV28
d_gene: NA
abundance: NA
j_gene: TRBJ1-2

CDR3aa: CASSPQQGVNQPQHF
CDR3nt: TGTGCCAGCAGCCCTCAACAGGGAGTCAATCAGCCCCAGCATTTT
v_gene: TRBV6-5
d_gene: NA
abundance: NA
j_gene: TRBJ1-5

CDR3aa: CATSRARLSNQPQHF
CDR3nt: TGTGCCACCAGCAGAGCGAGGTTGAGCAATCAGCCCCAGCATTTT
v_gene: TRBV15
d_gene: NA
abundance: few
j_gene: TRBJ1-5

CDR3aa: CAWSVEFGMRAGNTIYF
CDR3nt: TGTGCCTGGAGTGTAGAGTTTGGGATGAGAGCTGGAAACACCATATATTTT
v_gene: TRBV30
d_gene: NA
abundance: NA
j_gene: TRBJ1-3

CDR3aa: CASSQGQGLGGSYEQYF
CDR3nt: TGCGCCAGCAGCCAAGGCCAAGGACTAGGGGGCTCCTACGAGCAGTACTTC
v_gene: TRBV4-3
d_gene: NA
abundance: NA
j_gene: TRBJ2-7

CDR3aa: CASSPGQGSWGYTF
CDR3nt: TGCGCCAGCTCCCCCGGACAGGGGTCTTGGGGCTACACCTTC
v_gene: TRBV4-1
d_gene: TRBD1
abundance: NA
j_gene: TRBJ1-2

CDR3aa: CASSPGLTNTGELFF
CDR3nt: TGTGCCAGCAGCCCCGGACTGACGAACACCGGGGAGCTGTTTTTT
v_gene: TRBV7-3
d_gene: NA
abundance: NA
j_gene: TRBJ2-2

CDR3aa: CASSGGSGELFF
CDR3nt: TGTGCCAGCTCAGGGGGGTCCGGGGAGCTGTTTTTT
v_gene: TRBV27
d_gene: NA
abundance: few
j_gene: TRBJ2-2

CDR3aa: CASSEGREEQYF
CDR3nt: TGTGCCAGCAGTGAGGGGCGAGAAGAGCAGTACTTC
v_gene: TRBV25-1
d_gene: NA
abundance: few
j_gene: TRBJ2-7

CDR3aa: CASSQPDKGYGYTF
CDR3nt: TGTGCCAGCAGCCAACCGGACAAGGGCTATGGCTACACCTTC
v_gene: TRBV4-2
d_gene: NA
abundance: NA
j_gene: TRBJ1-2

CDR3aa: CASSVNMGQEPPLHF
CDR3nt: TGTGCCAGCAGCGTGAATATGGGACAGGAGCCACCCCTCCACTTT
v_gene: TRBV9
d_gene: TRBD1
abundance: few
j_gene: TRBJ1-6

CDR3aa: CASSLLAGGEETQYF
CDR3nt: TGTGCCAGCAGCTTACTAGCGGGGGGAGAGGAGACCCAGTACTTC
v_gene: TRBV7-6
d_gene: TRBD2
abundance: NA
j_gene: TRBJ2-5

CDR3aa: CASSFSNAGNMNEQFF
CDR3nt: TGTGCTAGCAGCTTCTCGAACGCCGGGAATATGAATGAGCAGTTCTTC
v_gene: TRBV7-7
d_gene: NA
abundance: NA
j_gene: TRBJ2-1

CDR3aa: CASSGGIPGNTIYF
CDR3nt: TGTGCCAGCAGTGGTGGCATCCCTGGAAACACCATATATTTT
v_gene: TRBV27
d_gene: NA
abundance: NA
j_gene: TRBJ1-3

CDR3aa: CAWRDLRLGYGYTF
CDR3nt: TGTGCCTGGAGGGATCTACGCCTGGGCTATGGCTACACCTTC
v_gene: TRBV30
d_gene: NA
abundance: NA
j_gene: TRBJ1-2

CDR3aa: CASSPTSGGTDTQYF
CDR3nt: TGTGCCAGCAGCCCAACTAGCGGGGGCACAGATACGCAGTATTTT
v_gene: TRBV6-4
d_gene: TRBD2
abundance: few
j_gene: TRBJ2-3

CDR3aa: CASSIVPSYEQYF
CDR3nt: TGTGCCAGTAGTATTGTACCGAGCTACGAGCAGTACTTC
v_gene: TRBV19
d_gene: NA
abundance: once
j_gene: TRBJ2-7

CDR3aa: CASSDGTGGEDEQYF
CDR3nt: TGTGCCAGCAGCGACGGGACAGGAGGGGAGGACGAGCAGTACTTC
v_gene: TRBV5-5
d_gene: TRBD1
abundance: NA
j_gene: TRBJ2-7

CDR3aa: CALREGERETGELFF
CDR3nt: TGTGCCTTAAGGGAGGGGGAACGGGAAACCGGGGAGCTGTTTTTT
v_gene: TRBV30
d_gene: NA
abundance: NA
j_gene: TRBJ2-2

CDR3aa: CASSPYRVRGPLTDTQYF
CDR3nt: TGTGCCAGCTCACCATATCGTGTTAGGGGCCCCCTCACAGATACGCAGTATTTT
v_gene: TRBV18
d_gene: NA
abundance: NA
j_gene: TRBJ2-3

CDR3aa: CASSYNHGELFF
CDR3nt: TGTGCCAGCAGTTACAACCACGGGGAGCTGTTTTTT
v_gene: TRBV27
d_gene: NA
abundance: large
j_gene: TRBJ2-2

CDR3aa: CASSYGTTAKNIQYF
CDR3nt: TGTGCCAGCAGTTACGGGACCACAGCCAAAAACATTCAGTACTTC
v_gene: TRBV27
d_gene: NA
abundance: NA
j_gene: TRBJ2-4

CDR3aa: CASSPSGGPGDTQYF
CDR3nt: TGTGCCAGCAGCCCGTCCGGGGGGCCCGGAGATACGCAGTATTTT
v_gene: TRBV5-5
d_gene: NA
abundance: NA
j_gene: TRBJ2-3

CDR3aa: CASTISNTGELFF
CDR3nt: TGCGCCAGCACTATCTCAAACACCGGGGAGCTGTTTTTT
v_gene: TRBV10-2
d_gene: NA
abundance: NA
j_gene: TRBJ2-2

CDR3aa: CASSLERDLGAGYEQYF
CDR3nt: TGTGCCAGCAGCTTAGAACGGGATTTAGGGGCTGGCTACGAGCAGTACTTC
v_gene: TRBV11-2
d_gene: NA
abundance: NA
j_gene: TRBJ2-7

CDR3aa: CASSPSLHEQFF
CDR3nt: TGTGCCAGCTCACCGTCTCTCCATGAGCAGTTCTTC
v_gene: TRBV18
d_gene: NA
abundance: NA
j_gene: TRBJ2-1

CDR3aa: CATSGDRSDYGYTF
CDR3nt: TGTGCCACCAGCGGGGACAGGAGCGACTATGGCTACACCTTC
v_gene: TRBV15
d_gene: TRBD1
abundance: NA
j_gene: TRBJ1-2

CDR3aa: CASSQGPFLRAEYNQPQHF
CDR3nt: TGCGCCAGCAGCCAAGGACCATTTTTGCGGGCCGAATACAATCAGCCCCAGCATTTT
v_gene: TRBV4-1
d_gene: NA
abundance: NA
j_gene: TRBJ1-5

CDR3aa: CASSEWGGENTEAFF
CDR3nt: TGTGCCAGCAGTGAATGGGGGGGGGAGAACACTGAAGCTTTCTTT
v_gene: TRBV2
d_gene: NA
abundance: NA
j_gene: TRBJ1-1

CDR3aa: CASSLRPFGTQYF
CDR3nt: TGTGCCAGCAGCTTGAGGCCGTTTGGGACCCAGTACTTC
v_gene: TRBV7-2
d_gene: NA
abundance: NA
j_gene: TRBJ2-5

CDR3aa: CASSYAGSESYEQYF
CDR3nt: TGTGCCAGCAGTTACGCAGGGAGCGAATCCTACGAGCAGTACTTC
v_gene: TRBV6-5
d_gene: NA
abundance: once
j_gene: TRBJ2-7

CDR3aa: CASSSAGGLVTETQYF
CDR3nt: TGCGCCAGCAGCTCCGCCGGAGGACTAGTCACTGAGACCCAGTACTTC
v_gene: TRBV4-1
d_gene: TRBD2
abundance: NA
j_gene: TRBJ2-5

CDR3aa: CASRNGRAFYNEQFF
CDR3nt: TGTGCCAGCAGAAACGGGAGGGCGTTTTACAATGAGCAGTTCTTC
v_gene: TRBV6-5
d_gene: TRBD2
abundance: NA
j_gene: TRBJ2-1

CDR3aa: CASSQDLLAGNPYEQYF
CDR3nt: TGCGCCAGCAGCCAAGATTTGCTAGCGGGAAATCCCTACGAGCAGTACTTC
v_gene: TRBV4-1
d_gene: TRBD2
abundance: NA
j_gene: TRBJ2-7

CDR3aa: CASSLSVRLPTNTQYF
CDR3nt: TGTGCCAGCAGTTTATCGGTTAGGCTCCCCACTAATACGCAGTATTTT
v_gene: TRBV28
d_gene: NA
abundance: NA
j_gene: TRBJ2-3

CDR3aa: CASSSLDRRSGELFF
CDR3nt: TGTGCCAGCAGTTCCTTGGACAGACGATCCGGGGAGCTGTTTTTT
v_gene: TRBV27
d_gene: NA
abundance: NA
j_gene: TRBJ2-2

CDR3aa: CASRPDSNYGYTF
CDR3nt: TGTGCCAGCAGACCAGACAGCAACTATGGCTACACCTTC
v_gene: TRBV5-4
d_gene: NA
abundance: NA
j_gene: TRBJ1-2

CDR3aa: CASSLLAPSTDTQYF
CDR3nt: TGTGCCAGCAGTTTACTAGCGCCTAGCACAGATACGCAGTATTTT
v_gene: TRBV27
d_gene: NA
abundance: NA
j_gene: TRBJ2-3

CDR3aa: CASSSGQGDTDTQYF
CDR3nt: TGCGCCAGCAGCTCGGGACAGGGGGACACAGATACGCAGTATTTT
v_gene: TRBV5-1
d_gene: TRBD1
abundance: NA
j_gene: TRBJ2-3

CDR3aa: CASTQYGTFSYEQYF
CDR3nt: TGTGCCAGCACTCAATACGGGACTTTCTCCTACGAGCAGTACTTC
v_gene: TRBV6-1
d_gene: NA
abundance: NA
j_gene: TRBJ2-7